This is a list of T cell receptor beta chains from one sample in a study of memory CD4+ T cells and cytomegalovirus serostatus. Using immunoSEQ multiplex PCR, the repertoire was profiled, and TCRdb retains in-frame clones only, with some absent. The sample lists 61,000 or so clones; over 70% were seen once. Sequencing used memory CD4+ T cells from blood. These receptors were collected from an adult in good health and CMV-seronegative. Some clones in this sample may be carry-over from other donors' samples. Both conserved end residues are part of each CDR3. A D gene is named only where the DNA matches it firmly. Clone size appears in some rows only: once, few, many, or a class for an expanded clone.

size | J | V | D | CDR3 | DNA
few | TRBJ2-5 | TRBV7-2 | - | CASSLNSNFQETQYF | TGTGCCAGCAGCTTAAACAGCAACTTCCAAGAGACCCAGTACTTC
- | TRBJ2-7 | TRBV5-4 | - | CASSVAIFPYEQYF | TGTGCCAGCAGCGTAGCGATCTTCCCCTACGAGCAGTACTTC
few | TRBJ2-5 | TRBV7-9 | - | CASSLAWGADGTRETQYF | TGTGCCAGCAGCTTAGCATGGGGAGCAGACGGGACCCGAGAGACCCAGTACTTC
- | TRBJ1-2 | TRBV4-3 | - | CASSQVPLDGNYGYTF | TGCGCCAGCAGCCAAGTCCCCCTAGACGGTAACTATGGCTACACCTTC
- | TRBJ1-4 | TRBV7-9 | TRBD1 | CASSDRGRKGVNEKLFF | TGTGCCAGCAGTGACAGGGGTCGGAAAGGAGTTAATGAAAAACTGTTTTTT
- | TRBJ1-5 | TRBV6-5 | - | CASSIQGGGQPQHF | TGTGCCAGCAGCATTCAGGGAGGGGGTCAGCCCCAGCATTTT
few | TRBJ1-1 | TRBV7-9 | - | CASSLGSTEAFF | TGTGCCAGCAGCTTAGGTTCCACTGAAGCTTTCTTT
- | TRBJ2-5 | TRBV5-1 | - | CASSFDQETQYF | TGCGCCAGCAGCTTCGACCAAGAGACCCAGTACTTC
once | TRBJ1-5 | TRBV6-6 | - | CASSYSGGAGVDEHF | TGTGCCAGCAGTTACTCTGGGGGGGCAGGTGTGGATGAGCATTTT
- | TRBJ2-3 | TRBV27 | - | CASSLSFGLGTSTDTQYF | TGTGCCAGCAGTTTATCGTTCGGGCTAGGAACTAGCACAGATACGCAGTATTTT
- | TRBJ1-2 | TRBV7-9 | - | CASSLLGQAYGYTF | TGTGCCAGCAGCTTATTGGGCCAGGCCTATGGCTACACCTTC
- | TRBJ2-7 | TRBV2 | - | CASSPLYEQYF | TGTGCCAGCAGTCCCTTATACGAGCAGTACTTC
- | TRBJ1-4 | TRBV6-6 | - | CASSYPPGGWNEKLFF | TGTGCCAGCAGTTACCCCCCGGGCGGGTGGAATGAAAAACTGTTTTTT
- | TRBJ2-2 | TRBV15 | - | CATSDPSGGSTGELFF | TGTGCCACCAGCGATCCGAGTGGAGGGAGCACCGGGGAGCTGTTTTTT
- | TRBJ2-3 | TRBV18 | - | CASSPLQDNADTQYF | TGTGCCAGCTCACCACTTCAGGATAACGCAGATACGCAGTATTTT
- | TRBJ2-3 | TRBV30 | TRBD2 | CASGRGGTDTQYF | TGTGCCTCGGGGCGGGGGGGAACAGATACGCAGTATTTT
- | TRBJ1-2 | TRBV4-3 | - | CASSPSREDGYTF | TGCGCCAGCAGCCCTTCAAGGGAAGATGGCTACACCTTC
- | TRBJ2-4 | TRBV4-1 | - | CASSLLNLAKNIQYF | TGCGCCAGCAGCCTTCTCAATTTAGCCAAAAACATTCAGTACTTC
- | TRBJ1-2 | TRBV7-2 | - | CASSLDTNYGYTF | TGTGCCAGCAGCTTAGACACTAACTATGGCTACACCTTC
- | TRBJ2-7 | TRBV7-8 | - | CASSLGDGPGEQYF | TGTGCCAGCAGCCTAGGGGACGGACCGGGGGAGCAGTACTTC
- | TRBJ2-1 | TRBV6-5 | - | CASRRGGDQLEQFF | TGTGCCAGCAGGCGGGGCGGGGATCAACTAGAGCAGTTCTTC
- | TRBJ2-5 | TRBV27 | - | CASSFSFWETQYF | TGTGCCAGCAGTTTCTCGTTTTGGGAGACCCAGTACTTC
once | TRBJ1-5 | TRBV7-2 | - | CASSLGVTQPQHF | TGTGCCAGCAGCTTAGGGGTAACTCAGCCCCAGCATTTT
- | TRBJ2-1 | TRBV28 | TRBD2 | CASRPTSLSVEQFF | TGTGCCAGCAGACCGACTAGCCTCTCGGTTGAGCAGTTCTTC
- | TRBJ2-6 | TRBV7-9 | - | CASSLDRRSSGANVLTF | TGTGCCAGCAGCTTAGATAGAAGGTCCTCTGGGGCCAACGTCCTGACTTTC
- | TRBJ2-7 | TRBV10-2 | - | CASSETGIYEQYF | TGCGCCAGCAGTGAAACTGGGATCTACGAGCAGTACTTC
once | TRBJ1-1 | TRBV30 | - | CAWTVQGPGTVNTFKRVVAFF | TGTGCCTGGACCGTACAGGGACCGGGGACGGTGAACACTTTTAAGCGTGTTGTAGCTTTCTTT
- | TRBJ2-3 | TRBV5-1 | - | CASSTTDTQYF | TGCGCCAGCAGCACCACAGATACGCAGTATTTT
- | TRBJ2-2 | TRBV6-5 | TRBD1 | CASSSQGAHRELFF | TGTGCCAGCAGTTCACAGGGGGCGCATAGGGAGCTGTTTTTT